These 27 T cell receptor beta chains were all obtained from the same sample, sequenced in a study of cytomegalovirus exposure and HLA in healthy donors. This table comes from immunoSEQ multiplex PCR, and its TCRdb copy is limited to in-frame clones, with some not included. The table records some 160,000 clones, approximately 90% of them present only once. Sequenced: PBMCs. The receptors originated from a man aged 18 to 29 in good health and CMV-seronegative.

The chain is built from TRBV5-1 and TRBJ1-1; D call uncertain. The ends were cut back, 1 base at V and 1 base at J, with 14 bases in the middle. In germline, CDR1 is SGHRS, CDR2 YFSETQ. This CDR3 region has 16 residues. The CDR3 is CASSLNSGRSNTEAFF. CDR3 nucleotide sequence: TGCGCCAGCAGCTTGAATAGCGGCAGATCGAACACTGAAGCTTTCTTT.

CDR3 coding DNA: TGTGCCAGCAGTTACTCGTCCTTCTCTGGAAACACCATATATTTT. The encoded protein is CASSYSSFSGNTIYF. The genes are TRBV6-5 and TRBJ1-3; D is ambiguous. The CDR3 runs 15 residues. V lost 0 bases, J lost 0 bases, and 6 bases lay in between. CDR1 MNHEY and CDR2 SVGAGI come from the germline V gene.

The chain is built from TRBV27 and TRBJ1-5; D is perhaps TRBD1 (5 bases). In germline, CDR1 is MNHEY, CDR2 SMNVEV (reference sequence). The CDR3 length is 14 residues. Trimming removed 3 bases from V and 3 bases from J, with 9 bases in between. The CDR3 region has the DNA TGTGCCAGCAGTTTGCAGGGCCCCAATCAGCCCCAGCATTTT. Its protein product is CASSLQGPNQPQHF.

This clone was picked up a small number of times. This chain connects TRBV2 to TRBJ1-3, with D perhaps matching TRBD1 (6 bases). Per germline, CDR1 SNHLY and CDR2 FYNNEI. Trimming left V 5 bases short and J 0 bases short, with 14 bases between. The CDR3 extends over 16 amino acids. CDR3 sequence (DNA): TGTGCCAGCAGTCTAAACAGGGAGCCCTCTGGAAACACCATATATTTT. Protein: CASSLNREPSGNTIYF.

The chain employs TRBV4-3 and TRBJ1-2; a weak D match, TRBD1 (5 bases). The CDR3 loop spans 18 amino acids. Germline CDR1 and CDR2: LGHNA and YSLEER. Trimming pared 3 bases from V and 4 bases from J, leaving 24 bases between. This CDR3 is CASSHTGGTRRSPYGYTF. The CDR3 DNA follows: TGCGCCAGCAGCCATACCGGGGGGACGCGACGGAGCCCCTATGGCTACACCTTC.

The CDR3 reads CASSHVEGMRHGYTF. CDR3 nucleotides: TGTGCCAGTAGCCACGTGGAGGGAATGAGACATGGCTACACCTTC. V usage is TRBV19 and J usage is TRBJ1-2; no clear D gene. The CDR3 has 15 amino acids. With 6 bases removed from V and 6 bases from J, the gap between germline ends came to 20 bases. From germline, CDR1 is LNHDA and CDR2 SQIVND (reference sequence).

The CDR3 DNA sequence: TGTGCCAGCAGCTTGGCCTTGGGACTAGCCCGCTACGAGCAGTACTTC. Its protein is CASSLALGLARYEQYF. The rearrangement uses TRBV5-6 and TRBJ2-7; 9 bases agree with TRBD2. Germline CDR1 SGHDT, CDR2 YYEEEE. The CDR3 covers 16 residues. With V trimmed by 0 bases and J by 3 bases, 7 bases remained unmatched.

The chain recombines TRBV5-6 with TRBJ2-3, with D possibly matching TRBD2 (6 bases). V shed 7 bases and J shed 4 bases, with 19 bases lying between them. CDR1 and CDR2 (germline): SGHDT, YYEEEE. The CDR3 has 15 amino acids. The chain's CDR3 is CASDEWGEGADTQYF. CDR3 DNA sequence: TGTGCCAGCGACGAGTGGGGGGAAGGAGCAGATACGCAGTATTTT.

CDR3 in DNA: TGCGCCAGCAGCCAAGAAACTAGCCCCAGTTATACGCAGTATTTT. Its translation is CASSQETSPSYTQYF. The rearrangement joins TRBV4-1 to TRBJ2-3; TRBD2 might be the D (6 bases). Germline V gene lookup returns CDR1 MGHRA and CDR2 YSYEKL. CDR3 length: 15 residues. Trimming left V 0 bases short and J 7 bases short, with 14 bases between.

This clone was detected a few times. The chain recombines TRBV7-9 with TRBJ2-7; D might be TRBD1 (6 bases). The CDR3 is 16 amino acids. V lost 4 bases to trimming and J lost 1 base, with 17 bases between them. Germline values: CDR1 SEHNR, CDR2 FQNEAQ (reference sequence). CDR3 loop: CASSSPPGESSYEQYF. CDR3 nucleotides: TGTGCCAGCAGCTCCCCTCCAGGGGAGAGTTCCTACGAGCAGTACTTC.

The genes are TRBV19 and TRBJ2-3; TRBD2 is a possible D gene (6 bases). The V end lost 4 bases, the J end lost 2 bases, and 16 bases lay between the germline ends. Germline V gives CDR1 LNHDA, CDR2 SQIVND (reference sequence). The CDR3 is made up of 16 amino acids. The CDR3 coding sequence is TGTGCCAGTAGTACCCCACTAGCACTACTCACAGATACGCAGTATTTT. It specifies CASSTPLALLTDTQYF.

The chain links TRBV28 to TRBJ1-1, with D tentatively TRBD1 (6 bases). This CDR3 comprises 16 residues. Trimming removed 4 bases at V and 1 base at J, with 16 bases between. Germline CDR1 and CDR2: MDHEN and SYDVKM. The CDR3 DNA sequence: TGTGCCAGCAGTTCCCTCAGCGGGACACCGAACACTGAAGCTTTCTTT. As protein: CASSSLSGTPNTEAFF.

The rearrangement links TRBV25-1 to TRBJ2-1, with D perhaps TRBD1 (6 bases). The V gene lost 1 base and the J gene lost 7 bases, with 14 bases spanning the gap. The CDR3 totals 15 residues. The germline CDR1 and CDR2 sequences are MGHDK and SYGVNS. The CDR3 DNA is TGTGCCAGCAGTGAATCAGGACAGTCACTTAATGAGCAGTTCTTC. Translation gives CASSESGQSLNEQFF.

The V call is TRBV5-1, the J call TRBJ2-2, with 7 bases identical to TRBD1. The trim removed 0 bases at V and 4 bases at J, leaving 3 bases unmatched. Germline CDR1 reads SGHRS; CDR2 reads YFSETQ. CDR3 length: 15 residues. Here the CDR3 reads CASSLETGTTGELFF. The CDR3 nucleotides are TGCGCCAGCAGCTTGGAGACAGGGACCACCGGGGAGCTGTTTTTT.

The gene calls are TRBV6-1 and TRBJ2-7; D ambiguous. Deletions cut 7 bases from V and 0 bases from J, with 7 bases between. The germline V gene encodes CDR1 MNHNS and CDR2 SASEGT. This CDR3 region has 12 residues. For the CDR3, the DNA is TGTGCCAGCAAAGGCGGCTCCTACGAGCAGTACGTC. Protein: CASKGGSYEQYV.

The V and J genes are TRBV2 and TRBJ2-7; D not certain. This CDR3 is built from 12 residues. CDR1 and CDR2 from the germline V gene are SNHLY and FYNNEI. The V and J ends lost 7 bases and 6 bases respectively, with 13 bases between them. CDR3 sequence (DNA): TGTGCCAGCACTGACACCCGCGGCGAGCAGTACTTC. Translating it yields CASTDTRGEQYF.

The chain uses TRBV6-1 and TRBJ1-2; 7 bases match TRBD1. CDR3 length equals 15 residues. Per the germline V gene, CDR1 is MNHNS and CDR2 is SASEGT. The junction had 6 bases not matched to a gene; V was cut back by 4 bases and J by 1 base. The CDR3 sequence is CASSASGQINYGYTF. CDR3 nucleotides: TGTGCCAGCAGTGCCTCGGGACAGATTAACTATGGCTACACCTTC.

V and J are TRBV4-1 and TRBJ1-2; tentatively, D is TRBD1 (6 bases). This CDR3 has 16 residues. Germline V gene sequence: CDR1 MGHRA, CDR2 YSYEKL. Trimming stripped 0 bases from V and 1 base from J, with 12 bases between. The CDR3, as DNA: TGCGCCAGCAGCCAAGACGATGGGGGCCTTAACTATGGCTACACCTTC. It translates to CASSQDDGGLNYGYTF.

The genes are TRBV30 and TRBJ2-2; tentative D call: TRBD1 (6 bases). The germline V gene has CDR1 GTSNPN and CDR2 SVGIG (reference sequence). The CDR3 sequence is 12 residues long. V was shortened by 6 bases and J by 4 bases, with 9 bases between the two germline ends. The CDR3 DNA sequence: TGTGCCTGCAACAGGGTCACCGGGGAGCTGTTTTTT. Amino acid sequence: CACNRVTGELFF.

V and J are TRBV5-6 and TRBJ2-1; D not certain. Trimming stripped 1 base from V and 0 bases from J, with 8 bases between. The CDR3 has 15 residues. Per the germline V gene, CDR1 is SGHDT and CDR2 is YYEEEE. The CDR3 DNA follows: TGTGCCAGCAGCTTGCCCGGTAGCTCCTACAATGAGCAGTTCTTC. Amino acid sequence: CASSLPGSSYNEQFF.

The chain has TRBV18 and TRBJ2-7; 7 nucleotides agree with TRBD1. CDR1 is KGHSH, CDR2 LQKENI, per germline. The CDR3 has 14 residues. Germline trimming cut 0 bases from V and 3 bases from J; bases unmatched to any gene: 2. CDR3 sequence reads: CASSPPGQLYEQYF. The CDR3, as DNA: TGTGCCAGCTCACCACCGGGACAGCTCTACGAGCAGTACTTC.

DNA for the CDR3: TGTGCCAGCAGTTTCTTCCGGAACACTGAAGCTTTCTTT. Translated: CASSFFRNTEAFF. V usage is TRBV6-5 and J usage is TRBJ1-1; D ambiguous. CDR1 is MNHEY, CDR2 SVGAGI, per germline. The CDR3 is 13 residues long. The V end was cut by 4 bases, the J end by 1 base, with 7 bases between.

V usage is TRBV28 and J usage is TRBJ1-5; TRBD1 aligns across 9 bases. J gave up 5 bases and V 6 bases, and 14 bases lay outside the gene matches. This CDR3 is built from 17 residues. The germline V gene has CDR1 MDHEN and CDR2 SYDVKM. The CDR3 DNA sequence: TGTGCCAGCAGCCGCCCGCGGTTTACAGGGGGCGATCAGCCCCAGCATTTT. It specifies CASSRPRFTGGDQPQHF.

The J gene is TRBJ1-1, the V gene TRBV27; a possible D gene is TRBD1 (6 bases). There are 15 residues in the CDR3. Per germline, CDR1 MNHEY and CDR2 SMNVEV (reference sequence). V was trimmed by 4 bases and J by 3 bases, leaving 15 bases between them. CDR3 sequence reads: CASSWRGGRYTEAFF. CDR3 DNA: TGTGCCAGCAGTTGGAGGGGGGGTAGGTACACTGAAGCTTTCTTT.

The chain is built from TRBV27 and TRBJ2-2; 7 bases match TRBD1. The junction had 8 bases not matched to a gene; V was cut back by 2 bases and J by 8 bases. The CDR3 loop spans 15 amino acids. Germline loops: CDR1 MNHEY, CDR2 SMNVEV (reference sequence). Here the CDR3 DNA reads TGTGCCAGCAGTTTAGATACAGGGGCTCCGGGGGAGCTGTTTTTT. Amino acids: CASSLDTGAPGELFF.

The genes are TRBV5-1 and TRBJ2-7; 9 bases are shared with TRBD1. The V and J ends lost 3 bases and 2 bases, in that order; junction bases with no gene match: 6. The germline V gene has CDR1 SGHRS and CDR2 YFSETQ. This CDR3 spans 15 amino acids. Here the CDR3 reads CASSSGQGNPYEQYF. CDR3 nucleotide sequence: TGCGCCAGCAGCTCGGGACAGGGAAATCCCTACGAGCAGTACTTC.

This chain uses TRBV4-1 with TRBJ1-2; TRBD1 matches at 7 bases. CDR3 size: 14 residues. CDR1 is MGHRA, CDR2 YSYEKL, per germline. V was clipped by 5 bases and J by 2 bases; unmatched bases: 5. Here the CDR3 reads CASSANRGNYGYTF. In DNA, the CDR3 is TGCGCCAGCAGCGCGAACAGGGGAAACTATGGCTACACCTTC.